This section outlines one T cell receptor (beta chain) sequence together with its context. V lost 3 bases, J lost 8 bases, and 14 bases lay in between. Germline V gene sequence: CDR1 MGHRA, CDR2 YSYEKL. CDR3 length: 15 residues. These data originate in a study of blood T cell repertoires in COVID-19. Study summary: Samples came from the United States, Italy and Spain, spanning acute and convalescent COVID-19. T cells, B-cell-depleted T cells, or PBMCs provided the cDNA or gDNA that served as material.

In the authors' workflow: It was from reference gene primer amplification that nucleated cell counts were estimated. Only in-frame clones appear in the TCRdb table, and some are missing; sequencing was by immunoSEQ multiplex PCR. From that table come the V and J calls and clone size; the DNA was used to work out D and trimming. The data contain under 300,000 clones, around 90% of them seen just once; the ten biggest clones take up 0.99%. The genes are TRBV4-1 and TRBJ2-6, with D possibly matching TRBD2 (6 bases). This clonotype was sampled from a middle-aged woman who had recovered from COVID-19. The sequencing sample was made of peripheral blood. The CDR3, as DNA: TGCGCCAGCAGCCAGCAGGGCCGCGGGACCAACGTCCTGACTTTC. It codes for CASSQQGRGTNVLTF.